The T cell receptor beta chain described here comes from a study of circulating CD8 cells and anti-PD-1 response in melanoma (dated by TCRdb to about 2020). About the full investigation: Nivolumab was administered to patients intravenously at 3 mg/kg every 2 weeks. Of the approximately 13 patients in the melanoma cohort, anti-PD-1 was received as first-line therapy by seven patients, and prior targeted therapy or immunotherapy had been received by six patients. Patients with complete or partial responses were classified as responders, and patients with stable or progressive disease (RECIST v1.1) were classified as non-responders. The TCR repertoire analysis covered approximately eleven melanoma patients: 7 non-responders and 4 responders. On on-treatment samples, PD-1 was detected using a biotinylated anti-human IgG4 antibody. What the research found in general, with its limitations: The highest diversity was observed in the DNEG repertoire, similar and higher clonality was shown by the PD-1 and DPOS repertoires, and the lowest diversity was found in the TIGIT repertoires. Because material was limited, most experiments were generally run without replicates. The authors pointed out that the cohort included both treatment-naive and previously treated patients, and that this mix could influence the results. Because tumor material could not be accessed, tumor reactivity was instead assessed with peptide assays on expanded sorted subsets. Repertoires were largely private between subsets, with under 7.5% of TRB clonotypes shared at M1; sharing was highest between DPOS and TIGIT. Only baseline and M1 samples from a small cohort with few responders were used in the published TCR repertoire comparisons.

This clonotype is assessed as medium-sized (0.01 to 0.1%). This receptor's antigen is unknown. No quality values exist for individual bases; no much larger clone is one base distant. Data came from a NextSeq 500. Starting from about 15 ng of total RNA, TCR libraries were made with the QIAseq Immune Repertoire RNA Library Kit, Human TCR Panel. Sequencing of the TCR libraries was done on an Illumina NextSeq with a Mid Output V2 kit and asymmetric 261x41 paired-end reads. Every TCR library was diluted to approximately 4.3 nM, then pooled, denatured and loaded at roughly 0.97 pM. Regarding the original processing steps: TCR FASTQ files were processed in the QIAGEN GeneGlobe Data Analysis Center, and downstream analysis was performed in R 3.5.2. To get clonality, Shannon entropy was normalized by the log of the number of unique productive sequences and the result was subtracted from one. For each subset, Fisher exact tests at 5% FDR were used to find TRA or TRB clonotypes whose abundance differed between baseline and M1. Clonotypes with differential abundance were put into four groups: emerging, expanding, contracting or non-expanding/contracting. Morisita's overlap index was used to measure how much repertoires overlapped between patients. The public sequencing data were trimmed at Q25 with fastp and processed into clonotypes with MiXCR by TCRdb, which kept only in-frame beta chains. Entries that share a CDR3 protein sequence are merged under the most common genes and DNA. The V and J calls reflect TCRdb's pipeline rather than the authors' work. The sample profile shows about 1,200 distinct CDR3 sequences; 6.2% of them were found once. The ten biggest clones cover 11% of the sample.

From the cysteine through the phenylalanine, the CDR3 covers 17 amino acids. Just CDR3 DNA is preserved here, 51 bases in frame from base 1. Via the germline V gene (reference sequence), CDR1 is LNHDA and CDR2 SQIVND. Deletion took 6 bases off V and 9 bases off J, with a span of 27 bases between the germline ends. Using a BD FACSAria II cell sorter, four subsets defined by PD-1 and/or TIGIT were sorted from live CD3+CD8+TCRalphabeta+ cells. Circulating CD8 T cells were sorted into four subsets by PD-1 and TIGIT expression to characterize their relevance to anti-PD-1 therapy response. For every sorted CD8 T-cell subset, sequencing covered both the TCR alpha and the TCR beta chains. Peripheral blood was collected at three points: before the first anti-PD-1 injection, after two injections and after four injections. PBMCs were immediately isolated by Ficoll gradient centrifugation. Until use, PBMCs were kept cryopreserved in liquid nitrogen in RPMI containing 20% FCS and approximately 9.3% DMSO. After thawing, PBMCs were stained with a viability dye plus antibodies against CD3, CD8alpha, TCRalphabeta, PD-1 and TIGIT. The RNeasy Kit was used to extract total RNA, and all samples had a RIN greater than 7.

Recombination connected TRBV19 to TRBJ2-1; perhaps TRBD2 is the D gene, with 6 bases matching. The specimen was CD8+ T cells from PBMCs, collected at baseline or after one month of anti-PD-1 therapy (not recorded which). This receptor was taken from a human donor with melanoma. The CDR3 region: CASRPRLGRAPNLEQFF. The bases read TGTGCCAGTAGGCCGAGACTAGGGCGGGCACCCAATCTTGAGCAGTTCTTC.